The text below deals with one TCR beta chain. The target antigen is unknown. The sample is drawn from a study of CD8 T cells in Susac syndrome. In the study overall: Susac syndrome patients were untreated, on corticosteroids with some adding intravenous immunoglobulin, or on intravenous immunoglobulin only.

Random hexamers primed reverse transcription of roughly 0.5 to 1 ug RNA. TCRdb reanalysed the immunoSEQ multiplex PCR reads using MiXCR and keeps one entry per CDR3 protein. This table holds around 85,000 distinct CDR3 sequences, approximately 95% found once. The diagnostic criteria for definite or probable disease, as recently defined, were met by the patients with Susac syndrome. V gave up 5 bases and J gave up 2 bases; unmatched junction bases: 7. CDR3 length: 14 amino acids. Germline CDR1 and CDR2: DFQATT and SNEGSKA (reference sequence). Study-wide findings and caveats: Susac-specific public clones were found in total CD8+ and CD8+ TEMRA repertoires, numbering 15 to 20 and five, respectively.

V is TRBV20-1 and J is TRBJ1-1; 8 bases match TRBD1. Sequenced material: CD8+ T cells from PBMCs. The TCR was taken from a human donor with Susac syndrome. CDR3 nucleotides: TGCAGTGCTCGGGACAGGAGAGCTAACACTGAAGCTTTCTTT. It is translated as CSARDRRANTEAFF.